This T cell receptor (beta chain) stems from a study of control samples from healthy donors and cancer patients. The method was immunoSEQ multiplex PCR; TCRdb's version includes in-frame clones alone and lacks a portion of them. This sample has 40,000 to 55,000 clones, with about nine tenths found just once. CDR1 KGHSH and CDR2 LQKENI come from the germline V gene. The V end was cut by 6 bases, the J end by 3 bases, with 9 bases between. The length of the CDR3 is 12 residues. Sequencing was performed on PBMCs. V gene TRBV18 combines with J gene TRBJ2-7; no firm D call. The source of this sequence is a man between 40 and 49 years old with colorectal cancer. The CDR3 loop is CASSGEGYEQYF. The CDR3 bases are TGTGCCAGCTCTGGGGAAGGCTACGAGCAGTACTTC.